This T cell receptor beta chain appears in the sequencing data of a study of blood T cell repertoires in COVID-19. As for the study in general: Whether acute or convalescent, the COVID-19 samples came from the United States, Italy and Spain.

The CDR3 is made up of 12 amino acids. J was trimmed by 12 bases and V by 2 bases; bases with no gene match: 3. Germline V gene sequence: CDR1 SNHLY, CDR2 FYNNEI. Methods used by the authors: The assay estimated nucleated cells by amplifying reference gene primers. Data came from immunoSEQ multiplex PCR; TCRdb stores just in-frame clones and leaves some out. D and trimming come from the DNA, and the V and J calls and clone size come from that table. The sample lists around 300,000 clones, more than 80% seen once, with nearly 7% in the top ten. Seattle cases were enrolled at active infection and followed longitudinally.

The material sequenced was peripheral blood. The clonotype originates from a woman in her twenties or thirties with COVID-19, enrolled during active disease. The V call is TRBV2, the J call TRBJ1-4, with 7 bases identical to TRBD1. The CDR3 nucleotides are TGTGCCAGCAGTGAATGGGGGACAGAACTGTTTTTT. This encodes CASSEWGTELFF.